This section outlines one T cell receptor (beta chain) sequence together with its context. The antigen remains undetermined. This specimen belongs to a study of T-cell memory formation after mild COVID-19. For the study at large: Across donors, TCR clusters were largely donor specific.

cDNA libraries for TCR alpha and TCR beta, carrying sample barcodes and UMIs, came from 5'RACE with constant-segment primers. TCRdb called the 5' RACE reads again in MiXCR, with one record for every CDR3 protein. The sample holds about 560,000 distinct CDR3 sequences, around 17% seen once. Germline V gives CDR1 ENHRY, CDR2 SYGVKD. Trimming left V 4 bases short and J 1 base short, with 14 bases between. CDR3 length: 16 residues. General study findings and limits: CD8+ contracting clones occupied EMRA, while CD4+ ones occupied mainly CM and EM. Confirmation of SARS-CoV-2 specificity was lacking for second-wave clones peaking day 37.

The sample comprised PBMCs or a T cell subset sorted from them (not recorded which). The gene calls are TRBV10-3 and TRBJ2-1; D not resolved. This TCR derives from an adult woman who had mild COVID-19 (a few samples of this study predate the infection). Cell type and time point are not known. CDR3 nucleotides: TGTGCCATCAGTGGTTTGTGGGCTACATCCTACAATGAGCAGTTCTTC. It codes for CAISGLWATSYNEQFF.